Each of the 30 T cell receptor beta chains below was sequenced from the same sample in a study of T cell responses to AZD1222 COVID-19 vaccine. TCRdb's copy holds only in-frame clones and misses some; the assay was immunoSEQ multiplex PCR. The sample yields 150,000 or so clones, over 90% seen once. The sequenced sample was peripheral blood, obtained on day 0 of AZD1222 vaccination. These receptors came from an adult in good health.

The chain employs TRBV3-1 (or the pseudogene TRBV3-2) and TRBJ1-1; TRBD1 aligns across 9 bases. Per germline, CDR1 LGHDT and CDR2 YNNKEL (reference sequence). The CDR3 is made up of 14 amino acids. Losses at the gene ends were 1 base for V and 7 bases for J; bases not matched to a gene: 4. The DNA of the CDR3 is TGTGCCAGCAGCCAAGGACAGGGGGGCCGTGAAGCTTTCTTT. This sequence encodes CASSQGQGGREAFF.

This rearrangement joins TRBV7-9 to TRBJ2-7; 9 nucleotides match TRBD1. This CDR3 spans 14 amino acids. Unmatched junction bases numbered 9, after V lost 5 bases and J lost 7 bases. Germline V gene data show CDR1 as SEHNR and CDR2 as FQNEAQ (reference sequence). DNA for the CDR3: TGTGCCAGCAGCATCCGGGACAGGGCTCGGGAGCAGTACTTC. Encoded protein: CASSIRDRAREQYF.

The chain combines TRBV5-4 with TRBJ1-2, with D tentatively TRBD1 (5 bases). This CDR3 has 13 residues. The ends were cut back, 5 bases at V and 3 bases at J, with 11 bases in the middle. From germline, CDR1 is SGHNT and CDR2 YYREEE (reference sequence). The chain's CDR3 is CASSSGQDYGYTF. The CDR3, as DNA: TGTGCCAGCAGTTCCGGACAAGACTATGGCTACACCTTC.

The chain combines TRBV29-1 with TRBJ2-1; D gene unclear. V lost 7 bases and J lost 5, with 15 bases in between. Germline V lookup: CDR1 SQVTM, CDR2 ANQGSEA. The CDR3 has 13 residues. CDR3 sequence: CSAQVHRDNEQFF. CDR3 in DNA: TGCAGCGCTCAGGTGCATCGAGACAATGAGCAGTTCTTC.

This chain connects TRBV30 to TRBJ2-5, with D perhaps matching TRBD2 (5 bases). Trimming stripped 2 bases from V and 1 base from J, with 14 bases between. The germline CDR1 and CDR2 sequences are GTSNPN and SVGIG (reference sequence). The CDR3 is made up of 15 amino acids. This CDR3 reads CAWSTHGLPQETQYF. CDR3 nucleotides: TGTGCCTGGAGTACCCACGGACTGCCCCAAGAGACCCAGTACTTC.

The chain employs TRBV9 and TRBJ1-3; unclear D gene. The CDR3 length is 14 residues. Germline assignment: CDR1 SGDLS and CDR2 YYNGEE. Trimming took off 0 bases at V and 2 bases at J, with 6 bases between the two ends. CDR3 nucleotides: TGTGCCAGCAGCGTAGAGGCCACTGGAAACACCATATATTTT. Protein: CASSVEATGNTIYF. The whole variable domain, filled in from reference TRBV9 and TRBJ1-3, reads DSGVTQTPKHLITATGQRVTLRCSPRSGDLSVYWYQQSLDQGLQFLIQYYNGEERAKGNILERFSAQQFPDLHSELNLSSLELGDSALYFCASSVEATGNTIYFGEGSWLTVV.

This clone was counted ten times or more. The J gene is TRBJ2-7, the V gene TRBV7-6; D is perhaps TRBD2 (7 bases). V was pared by 4 bases and J by 3 bases, with 25 bases between. The length of the CDR3 is 18 residues. Germline-derived CDR1 and CDR2 are SGHVS and FNYEAQ. This CDR3 is CASSSMGLQGLSNYEQYF. Here the CDR3 DNA reads TGTGCCAGCAGCTCAATGGGACTACAGGGTCTCAGTAACTACGAGCAGTACTTC.

The count of this clone is one. Here the CDR3 reads CASSEGLGYQPQHF. CDR3 coding DNA: TGTGCCAGCAGTGAAGGGTTGGGGTATCAGCCCCAGCATTTT. The chain has TRBV6-1 and TRBJ1-5, with D unclear. The germline V and J ends were trimmed by 1 base and 5 bases, with 9 bases remaining between them. In germline, CDR1 is MNHNS, CDR2 SASEGT. This CDR3 is 14 amino acids long.

The chain is built from TRBV6-6 and TRBJ2-7; no firm D call. With 2 bases removed from V and 3 bases from J, the gap between germline ends came to 5 bases. The CDR3 totals 12 residues. Germline V gene sequence: CDR1 MNHNY, CDR2 SVGAGI (reference sequence). This chain's CDR3 is CASSYALYEQYF. CDR3 bases: TGTGCCAGCAGTTACGCCCTCTACGAGCAGTACTTC.

The rearrangement links TRBV3-1 (or the pseudogene TRBV3-2) to TRBJ1-4, with 7 bases aligning to TRBD1. Germline CDR1 reads LGHDT; CDR2 reads YNNKEL (reference sequence). V was pared by 0 bases and J by 8 bases, with 6 bases of the junction left unmatched. The CDR3 runs 15 residues. CDR3 in amino acids: CASSQERGGNEKLFF. The CDR3 nucleotides are TGTGCCAGCAGCCAAGAAAGAGGGGGCAACGAAAAACTGTTTTTT.

This clone was observed once. This chain links TRBV18 with TRBJ1-2; possibly TRBD1 for D (6 bases). This CDR3 comprises 15 residues. Germline CDR1 is KGHSH and CDR2 is LQKENI. Trimming cost V 5 bases and J 2 bases, with 15 bases left between them. The CDR3 loop reads CASSSNRDTNYGYTF. The CDR3 DNA sequence: TGTGCCAGCTCATCGAACAGGGACACCAACTATGGCTACACCTTC.

The V gene is TRBV18, the J gene TRBJ2-5; D not resolved. Between the trimmed V and J ends, which lost 4 bases and 4 bases, there was a span of 7 bases. CDR1 and CDR2 (germline): KGHSH, LQKENI. The length of the CDR3 is 12 residues. The CDR3 DNA follows: TGTGCCAGCTCACAACAATTAGAGACCCAGTACTTC. Translation: CASSQQLETQYF.

This sequence joins TRBV7-9 and TRBJ2-3; 7 positions agree with TRBD1. Germline assignment: CDR1 SEHNR and CDR2 FQNEAQ (reference sequence). CDR3 length: 17 amino acids. V was clipped by 5 bases and J by 3 bases; unmatched bases: 14. The CDR3 region is CASSATGKGRQTDTQYF. The CDR3 nucleotides read TGTGCCAGCAGCGCGACAGGGAAAGGTCGCCAGACAGATACGCAGTATTTT. The entire variable domain, with the rest obtained from reference TRBV7-9 and TRBJ2-3, is as follows: DTGVSQNPRHKITKRGQNVTFRCDPISEHNRLYWYRQTLGQGPEFLTYFQNEAQLEKSRLLSDRFSAERPKGSFSTLEIQRTEQGDSAMYLCASSATGKGRQTDTQYFGPGTRLTVL.

The chain combines TRBV19 with TRBJ2-1; the match to TRBD2 covers 11 bases. The CDR3 contains 15 residues. V shed 5 bases, J shed 5 bases, and the junction held 5 bases outside the gene matches. Germline V gene sequence: CDR1 LNHDA, CDR2 SQIVND (reference sequence). The CDR3 DNA sequence: TGTGCCAGTAGTGTGGGACTAGCGGTCAACAATGAGCAGTTCTTC. It specifies CASSVGLAVNNEQFF.

The chain couples TRBV10-2 to TRBJ1-1, with a tentative D call TRBD1 (6 bases). Germline V gene lookup returns CDR1 WSHSY and CDR2 SAAADI. The V and J ends lost 4 bases and 2 bases respectively, with 8 bases between them. The CDR3 loop spans 13 amino acids. The CDR3: CASSGGANTEAFF. In DNA form, the CDR3 reads TGCGCCAGCAGTGGGGGGGCAAACACTGAAGCTTTCTTT.

The gene calls are TRBV3-1 (or the pseudogene TRBV3-2) and TRBJ2-5, with D tentatively TRBD2 (5 bases). Germline V gene lookup returns CDR1 LGHDT and CDR2 YNNKEL (reference sequence). The CDR3 runs 13 residues. Trimming shortened V by 4 bases and J by 5 bases, and 11 bases separated the two germline ends. In DNA, the CDR3 is TGTGCCAGCAGCCCCACTAGGCCGGAGACCCAGTACTTC. Protein: CASSPTRPETQYF.

The chain uses TRBV5-8 and TRBJ2-7; D is undetermined. The length of the CDR3 is 13 residues. Germline V gene sequence: CDR1 SGHTS, CDR2 YDEGEE. The germline V and J ends were trimmed by 4 bases and 3 bases, with 11 bases remaining between them. CDR3: CASSIGVYYEQYF. The CDR3 DNA reads TGTGCCAGCAGCATCGGTGTATACTACGAGCAGTACTTC. Together with reference TRBV5-8 and TRBJ2-7, the CDR3 gives the full variable domain: EAGVTQSPTHLIKTRGQQATLRCSPISGHTSVYWYQQALGLGLQFLLWYDEGEERNRGNFPPRFSGRQFPNYSSELNVNALELEDSALYLCASSIGVYYEQYFGPGTRLTVT.

The chain combines TRBV10-1 with TRBJ2-4; D gene ambiguous. The CDR3 is 14 residues long. Deletions cut 6 bases from V and 3 bases from J, with 12 bases between. CDR1 is WNHNN, CDR2 SYGVQD, per germline (reference sequence). This CDR3 is CASSHKVDKNIQYF. As DNA, the CDR3 is TGCGCCAGCAGCCACAAAGTAGACAAAAACATTCAGTACTTC.

This clone was detected once. The chain recombines TRBV7-8 with TRBJ1-4, with D possibly TRBD1 on 6 matching bases. CDR1 is SGHVS, CDR2 FQNEAQ, per germline. The CDR3 is made up of 17 amino acids. V was shortened by 5 bases and J by 7 bases, with 23 bases between the two germline ends. CDR3 protein: CASSLGRGLRGSEKLFF. The CDR3 region has the DNA TGTGCCAGCAGCCTCGGTCGGGGTTTGAGGGGGAGTGAAAAACTGTTTTTT. Full variable domain (rest looked up from reference TRBV7-8 and TRBJ1-4): GAGVSQSPRYKVAKRGQDVALRCDPISGHVSLFWYQQALGQGPEFLTYFQNEAQLDKSGLPSDRFFAERPEGSVSTLKIQRTQQEDSAVYLCASSLGRGLRGSEKLFFGSGTQLSVL.

V usage is TRBV6-5 and J usage is TRBJ2-7; 8 nucleotides align to TRBD1. V lost 6 bases to trimming and J lost 3 bases; unmatched junction nucleotides: 4. This CDR3 region has 13 residues. Germline V gene data show CDR1 as MNHEY and CDR2 as SVGAGI. This chain's CDR3 is CASRDRVFYEQYF. In DNA, the CDR3 is TGTGCCAGCAGGGACAGGGTCTTCTACGAGCAGTACTTC.

The J gene is TRBJ1-1, the V gene TRBV7-8, with unresolved D. The CDR3 totals 16 residues. Trimming removed 0 bases from V and 2 bases from J, with 13 bases in between. The germline CDR1 and CDR2 sequences are SGHVS and FQNEAQ. CDR3 amino acids: CASSLASPIINTEAFF. In DNA, the CDR3 is TGTGCCAGCAGCTTAGCGTCACCGATTATAAACACTGAAGCTTTCTTT.

The chain recombines TRBV28 with TRBJ1-2; no reliable D call. V was pared by 2 bases and J by 10 bases, with 8 bases between. CDR1 and CDR2 (germline): MDHEN, SYDVKM. CDR3 length: 11 amino acids. The CDR3 nucleotides read TGTGCCAGCAGTTTAGAGGGAGTCTACACCTTC. Residues: CASSLEGVYTF.

This clone was detected a few times. The rearrangement joins TRBV27 to TRBJ1-2; TRBD1 matches at 9 bases. CDR1 MNHEY and CDR2 SMNVEV come from the germline V gene (reference sequence). V shed 6 bases, J shed 6 bases, and the junction held 11 bases outside the gene matches. This CDR3 comprises 15 residues. DNA of the CDR3: TGTGCCAGCAGAGCCTTAAAGACAGGGGGAAATGGCTACACCTTC. Translation gives CASRALKTGGNGYTF.

The chain is built from TRBV14 and TRBJ1-6; D not certain. Trimming left V 1 base short and J 6 bases short, with 10 bases between. Germline lookup yields CDR1 SGHDN and CDR2 FVKESK. The CDR3 is 15 amino acids. The CDR3 loop reads CASSQGPTTNSPLHF. CDR3 nucleotide sequence: TGTGCCAGCAGCCAAGGACCGACAACTAATTCACCCCTCCACTTT.

This chain joins TRBV5-4 and TRBJ1-6; D ambiguous. Germline V gives CDR1 SGHNT, CDR2 YYREEE (reference sequence). V was pared by 5 bases and J by 4 bases, with 10 bases between. The CDR3 contains 14 residues. Here the CDR3 DNA reads TGTGCCAGCAGGACGGAGGGATATAATTCACCCCTCCACTTT. This gives the protein CASRTEGYNSPLHF.

CDR3 sequence reads: CASSPRGQRSYNEQFF. Written as DNA, the CDR3 is TGTGCCAGCAGCCCTCGAGGACAGCGCTCCTACAATGAGCAGTTCTTC. The J gene is TRBJ2-1, the V gene TRBV9, with D tentatively TRBD1 (6 bases). V lost 4 bases and J 0 bases, leaving 14 bases between the germline ends. Germline V gene lookup returns CDR1 SGDLS and CDR2 YYNGEE. This CDR3 region has 16 residues.

The CDR3 nucleotides read TGCGCCAGCAGCTGGGGACAGGGGTCCTACGAGCAGTACTTC. Translation gives CASSWGQGSYEQYF. This chain connects TRBV5-1 to TRBJ2-7, with TRBD1 identical over 10 bases. CDR3 length equals 14 residues. In germline, CDR1 is SGHRS, CDR2 YFSETQ. With 3 bases clipped from V and 1 base from J, the junction kept 1 base outside the gene matches.

The chain couples TRBV24-1 to TRBJ1-6; D remains unclear. Germline CDR1 is KGHDR and CDR2 is SFDVKD. CDR3 length: 16 residues. The V end was cut by 6 bases, the J end by 5 bases, with 16 bases between. Here the CDR3 reads CATSLPEGLDNSPLHF. The CDR3 coding sequence is TGTGCCACCAGTTTACCGGAGGGTCTGGATAATTCACCCCTCCACTTT.

This sequence joins TRBV6-5 and TRBJ2-2; TRBD2 matches at 7 bases. The trim removed 2 bases at V and 5 bases at J, leaving 2 bases unmatched. The CDR3 spans 14 residues. The germline gives CDR1 MNHEY, CDR2 SVGAGI. The CDR3 DNA follows: TGTGCCAGCAGTTACGGGGGGGGAACCGGGGAGCTGTTTTTT. The encoded protein is CASSYGGGTGELFF.

The chain links TRBV30 to TRBJ1-2; no firm D call. This CDR3 spans 11 amino acids. V was trimmed by 0 bases and J by 7 bases, leaving 6 bases between them. Germline loops: CDR1 GTSNPN, CDR2 SVGIG (reference sequence). CDR3 sequence: CAWSVGSGYTF. CDR3 bases: TGTGCCTGGAGTGTGGGGTCTGGCTACACCTTC.